What follows are 31 T cell receptor beta chains derived from one specimen sequenced in a study of blood T cells in healthy people across ages. Primers used in a second PCR of roughly 6 to 12 cycles were a sample-barcoded 5' primer and a J-beta primer mix. TCRdb processed the 5' RACE reads anew with MiXCR; each CDR3 protein has one entry. There are around 1.5 million distinct CDR3 sequences in the sample; around 35% occur only once, and about 11% lies in the top ten. Sequencing was done on a sample of blood. Receptors were obtained from a young woman in good health.

In its sample, this clonotype was seen once. The chain couples TRBV14 to TRBJ1-1; D ambiguous. V was shortened by 4 bases and J by 1 base, with 10 bases between the two germline ends. The germline V gene encodes CDR1 SGHDN and CDR2 FVKESK. The CDR3 has 14 residues. CDR3 DNA: TGTGCCAGCAGCCCCCATTGGTCGAACACTGAAGCTTTCTTT. Encoded protein: CASSPHWSNTEAFF.

This clonotype has at least ten counts. The J gene is TRBJ2-3, the V gene TRBV4-2; D call uncertain. Germline V lookup: CDR1 LGHNA, CDR2 YNFKEQ. The V end lost 5 bases, the J end lost 1 base, and 10 bases lay between the germline ends. The CDR3 contains 14 residues. CDR3: CASSLETGTDTQYF. In DNA, the CDR3 is TGTGCCAGCAGCTTGGAAACGGGCACAGATACGCAGTATTTT.

The gene calls are TRBV20-1 and TRBJ2-7; TRBD2 aligns across 9 bases. Germline V gives CDR1 DFQATT, CDR2 SNEGSKA (reference sequence). The V segment lost 2 bases and the J segment 2 bases; nucleotides outside the gene matches: 4. The CDR3 runs to 14 residues. The CDR3 DNA follows: TGCAGTGCTAGAAGCCTAGCGGGACCCTACGAGCAGTACTTC. Protein product: CSARSLAGPYEQYF.

This clonotype was recorded a few times. The rearrangement joins TRBV20-1 to TRBJ2-1, with 9 positions matching TRBD2. The V gene end was trimmed by 3 bases and the J gene end by 2 bases; junction bases not matched to a gene: 5. The germline V gene encodes CDR1 DFQATT and CDR2 SNEGSKA (reference sequence). The length of the CDR3 is 15 residues. CDR3 protein: CSASTRGGAYNEQFF. CDR3 sequence (DNA): TGCAGTGCTAGTACTCGCGGGGGGGCCTACAATGAGCAGTTCTTC.

This clonotype showed up just a few times. CDR3 bases: TGTGCCAGCAGCCCAGGGCGGGAGGGCACAGATACGCAGTATTTT. This encodes CASSPGREGTDTQYF. The chain uses TRBV11-2 and TRBJ2-3, with 8 bases lining up with TRBD2. Trimming cost V 5 bases and J 1 base; bases outside gene matches: 5. The CDR3 has 15 residues. The germline CDR1 and CDR2 sequences are SGHAT and FQNNGV.

The rearrangement joins TRBV3-1 to TRBJ2-5; D remains ambiguous. CDR3 length equals 15 residues. The ends were cut back, 4 bases at V and 5 bases at J, with 17 bases in the middle. CDR1 is LGHDT and CDR2 is YNNKEL in the germline V gene (reference sequence). The CDR3 nucleotides are TGTGCCAGCAGCCGCCTCGCGTCATCGTCGGAGACCCAGTACTTC. Its translation is CASSRLASSSETQYF.

The chain combines TRBV28 with TRBJ2-7; TRBD2 agrees at 12 bases. This CDR3 has 16 residues. The V and J ends lost 5 bases and 1 base, in that order; junction bases with no gene match: 6. The germline gives CDR1 MDHEN, CDR2 SYDVKM. In DNA, the CDR3 is TGTGCCAGCAGTGAGCTTACTAGCGGGAGGTCCTACGAGCAGTACTTC. This translates into CASSELTSGRSYEQYF.

The chain has TRBV29-1 and TRBJ2-1; D may be TRBD2 (5 bases). This CDR3 has 13 residues. The germline V gene has CDR1 SQVTM and CDR2 ANQGSEA. V shed 6 bases and J shed 5 bases, with 14 bases lying between them. The CDR3 loop is CSVRSRAHNEQFF. The CDR3 region has the DNA TGCAGCGTCCGCTCGAGGGCCCACAATGAGCAGTTCTTC.

This clonotype was counted only a few times. The chain links TRBV20-1 to TRBJ2-5; D unresolved. Deletions cut 2 bases from V and 4 bases from J, with 17 bases between. The CDR3 loop spans 15 amino acids. Germline-derived CDR1 and CDR2 are DFQATT and SNEGSKA (reference sequence). The DNA of the CDR3 is TGCAGTGCTAGACCCCAGACACTTGCAGGAGAGACCCAGTACTTC. This gives the protein CSARPQTLAGETQYF.

This clonotype was counted between two and nine times. The rearrangement joins TRBV20-1 to TRBJ2-3; D may match TRBD1 or TRBD2 (6 bases each). Trimming removed 2 bases at V and 4 bases at J, with 25 bases between. This CDR3 spans 18 amino acids. Per the germline V gene, CDR1 is DFQATT and CDR2 is SNEGSKA (reference sequence). The CDR3 here is CSARLREPQGGWADTQYF. CDR3 sequence (DNA): TGCAGTGCTAGACTACGTGAACCACAGGGAGGTTGGGCAGATACGCAGTATTTT.

This clonotype was detected a few times. This chain joins TRBV20-1 and TRBJ2-4; 7 bases fit TRBD2. This CDR3 is built from 14 residues. Germline CDR1 and CDR2: DFQATT and SNEGSKA (reference sequence). J was trimmed by 8 bases and V by 6 bases; bases with no gene match: 13. For the CDR3, the DNA is TGCAGTGCCATGGAGGTCGGGGGGAATGACATTCAGTACTTC. This encodes CSAMEVGGNDIQYF.

A few counts support this clonotype. This chain uses TRBV11-2 with TRBJ2-7, with D perhaps assigned TRBD1 or TRBD2 (6 bases each). The germline V and J ends were trimmed by 0 bases and 4 bases, with 16 bases remaining between them. The CDR3 runs to 16 residues. Germline V gene sequence: CDR1 SGHAT, CDR2 FQNNGV. CDR3 DNA: TGTGCCAGCAGCTTAGAAATGACAGGAGGGGGGTACGAGCAGTACTTC. Its translation: CASSLEMTGGGYEQYF. The full variable domain, completed using reference TRBV11-2 and TRBJ2-7, is EAGVAQSPRYKIIEKRQSVAFWCNPISGHATLYWYQQILGQGPKLLIQFQNNGVVDDSQLPKDRFSAERLKGVDSTLKIQPAKLEDSAVYLCASSLEMTGGGYEQYFGPGTRLTVT.

This clonotype has at least ten counts. The chain links TRBV5-6 to TRBJ2-1, with D perhaps matching TRBD2 (6 bases). Trimming cost V 0 bases and J 3 bases, with 16 bases left between them. The CDR3 runs 17 residues. Germline V lookup: CDR1 SGHDT, CDR2 YYEEEE. CDR3 sequence reads: CASSLVRRGGYYNEQFF. CDR3 DNA: TGTGCCAGCAGCTTGGTCAGGCGGGGAGGCTACTACAATGAGCAGTTCTTC.

This clonotype occurred many times. This chain links TRBV4-1 with TRBJ2-4; a possible D gene is TRBD1 (5 bases). This CDR3 comprises 16 residues. V was shortened by 2 bases and J by 2 bases, with 13 bases between the two germline ends. The germline gives CDR1 MGHRA, CDR2 YSYEKL. CDR3 coding DNA: TGCGCCAGCAGCCAAAGTTGGGGCAGATCCAAAAACATTCAGTACTTC. Amino acids: CASSQSWGRSKNIQYF.

This sequence joins TRBV5-8 and TRBJ2-1; no clear D. V was clipped by 1 base and J by 6 bases, with 14 bases between them. The CDR3 has 15 residues. Germline V lookup: CDR1 SGHTS, CDR2 YDEGEE. In DNA, the CDR3 is TGTGCCAGCAGCTTGCGGTCTGCTGGTAGCAATGAGCAGTTCTTC. Amino acids: CASSLRSAGSNEQFF.

The chain carries TRBV27 and TRBJ1-3; D remains ambiguous. The V end lost 1 base, the J end lost 0 bases, and 13 bases lay between the germline ends. This CDR3 is 17 amino acids long. The germline V gene has CDR1 MNHEY and CDR2 SMNVEV (reference sequence). The CDR3 region is CASSLLYPGGSGNTIYF. The DNA for the CDR3 is TGTGCCAGCAGTTTATTGTACCCAGGAGGCTCTGGAAACACCATATATTTT.

The rearrangement uses TRBV27 and TRBJ2-3, with TRBD1 matching 10 bases. V shed 10 bases and J 4 bases; nucleotides not matched to a gene: 8. The V gene's germline CDR1 is MNHEY and CDR2 SMNVEV (reference sequence). CDR3 length equals 14 residues. As DNA, the CDR3 is TGTGCCACTGCGACAGGGGGCGCCTCAGATACGCAGTATTTT. This encodes CATATGGASDTQYF.

This clonotype was picked up a small number of times. The chain carries TRBV6-2 or TRBV6-3 and TRBJ2-1, with D unresolved. V shed 4 bases and J shed 4 bases, with 14 bases lying between them. CDR1 is MNHEY, CDR2 SVGEGT, per germline. The CDR3 runs 15 residues. In nucleotides, the CDR3 is TGTGCCAGCAGTTCCCCGGTCGTCTTGTACAATGAGCAGTTCTTC. Amino acid sequence: CASSSPVVLYNEQFF.

This clonotype showed up just a few times. The genes are TRBV30 and TRBJ1-5; 8 bases match TRBD1. V shed 3 bases and J 6 bases; nucleotides not matched to a gene: 4. The CDR3 has 13 residues. Germline values: CDR1 GTSNPN, CDR2 SVGIG (reference sequence). The CDR3 reads CAWSETGAQPQHF. In nucleotides, the CDR3 is TGTGCCTGGAGCGAGACAGGGGCTCAGCCCCAGCATTTT.

The V call is TRBV20-1, the J call TRBJ1-2; 8 bases map to TRBD1. V shed 4 bases, J shed 4 bases, and the junction held 5 bases outside the gene matches. The germline V gene has CDR1 DFQATT and CDR2 SNEGSKA (reference sequence). The CDR3 totals 13 residues. This CDR3 is CSANAGGGYGYTF. The CDR3 nucleotides read TGCAGTGCTAACGCAGGGGGCGGCTATGGCTACACCTTC.

V usage is TRBV4-1 and J usage is TRBJ2-3, with 10 bases identical to TRBD2. Germline V gene data show CDR1 as MGHRA and CDR2 as YSYEKL. There are 19 residues in the CDR3. Trimming took 1 base from V and 1 from J; bases not matched to a gene: 11. CDR3 nucleotide sequence: TGCGCCAGCAGCCAAGTCCCTCCCCCAGCGGGGGGGGGCACAGATACGCAGTATTTT. Translated, it gives CASSQVPPPAGGGTDTQYF.

This clonotype came up a few times. This chain joins TRBV29-1 and TRBJ2-1; 12 bases line up with TRBD2. Per germline, CDR1 SQVTM and CDR2 ANQGSEA. V dropped 4 bases and J dropped 8; count of bases not matched to a gene: 12. This CDR3 spans 16 amino acids. CDR3 DNA: TGCAGCGTTGCGGCATCCCTAGCGGGGGGGTGCTATGAGCAGTTCTTC. It translates to CSVAASLAGGCYEQFF.

CDR3 in DNA: TGTGCCAGCAGTCCAGGGGCGGGAGGGCCCTCCTACAATGAGCAGTTCTTC. Amino acids: CASSPGAGGPSYNEQFF. The J gene is TRBJ2-1, the V gene TRBV27; 9 nucleotides agree with TRBD2. J was trimmed by 0 bases and V by 5 bases; bases with no gene match: 8. The CDR3 covers 17 residues. Germline CDR1 reads MNHEY; CDR2 reads SMNVEV (reference sequence).

The chain carries TRBV27 and TRBJ1-5; unclear D gene. CDR3 length: 15 amino acids. The germline gives CDR1 MNHEY, CDR2 SMNVEV (reference sequence). Trimming removed 5 bases from V and 0 bases from J, with 11 bases in between. In DNA form, the CDR3 reads TGTGCCAGCAGTCCGACGGTTTATAGCAATCAGCCCCAGCATTTT. It yields the protein CASSPTVYSNQPQHF.

About this clonotype: An end of the junction differs from the germline gene, which may be a read error. The CDR3 is CASIFGTGGTYGNTF. CDR3 sequence (DNA): TGTGCCAGCATCTTCGGGACAGGGGGCACCTATGGCAACACCTTC. The chain has TRBV6-1 and TRBJ1-2; the match to TRBD1 covers 12 bases. Per the germline V gene, CDR1 is MNHNS and CDR2 is SASEGT. The CDR3 length is 15 residues.

CDR3 sequence: CASILGTGELFF. The CDR3, as DNA: TGTGCCAGCATTCTGGGGACCGGGGAGCTGTTTTTT. V gene TRBV12-3 or TRBV12-4 combines with J gene TRBJ2-2; D gene uncertain. The CDR3 is 12 amino acids. Trimming pared 7 bases from V and 5 bases from J, leaving 8 bases between.

Concerning this clonotype: Given a much more abundant clone one base away, this may be a read error. The rearrangement joins TRBV27 to TRBJ2-5; D may be TRBD2 (5 bases). The J call may be wrong; the DNA end is better matched by TRBJ2-7. CDR3 size: 14 residues. Germline V gives CDR1 MNHEY, CDR2 SMNVEV (reference sequence). As DNA, the CDR3 is TGTGCCAGCAGTTTGATTTCGGGGAGCCACGAGCAGTACTTC. Residues: CASSLISGSHEQYF.

Regarding this clonotype: This may come from a read error, since a much larger clone is one base off. This sequence joins TRBV7-2 and TRBJ2-3, with D unresolved. The CDR3 is made up of 14 amino acids. V dropped 5 bases and J dropped 2 bases, with 11 bases sitting between them. The V gene's germline CDR1 is SGHTA and CDR2 FQGNSA. The CDR3 DNA reads as TGTGCCAGCAGCCCCGGCAGGATCACAGATACGCAGTATTTT. Residues: CASSPGRITDTQYF.

This clonotype was seen more than once but under ten times. CDR3 bases: TGTGCCAGCAGAACGGAGGGAAGCACAGATACGCAGTATTTT. It is translated as CASRTEGSTDTQYF. The J gene is TRBJ2-3, the V gene TRBV12-3 or TRBV12-4, with D perhaps TRBD2 (6 bases). The V end was cut by 6 bases, the J end by 0 bases, with 10 bases between. CDR3 size: 14 residues.

This clonotype was seen only a few times. The V gene is TRBV3-1, the J gene TRBJ1-4; D remains unclear. The germline gives CDR1 LGHDT, CDR2 YNNKEL (reference sequence). Trimming removed 0 bases at V and 6 bases at J, with 8 bases between. This CDR3 is built from 14 residues. The DNA of the CDR3 is TGTGCCAGCAGCCAAGATCCCGGTGATGAAAAACTGTTTTTT. Encoded protein: CASSQDPGDEKLFF.

This clonotype occurred once. V is TRBV6-1 and J is TRBJ2-7; D may be TRBD1 (5 bases). This CDR3 contains 14 residues. CDR1 and CDR2 (germline): MNHNS, SASEGT. The V and J ends lost 4 bases and 9 bases respectively, with 19 bases between them. This CDR3 reads CASSGKGITSGQYF. The CDR3 DNA reads TGTGCCAGCAGTGGCAAGGGGATCACATCCGGGCAGTACTTC.